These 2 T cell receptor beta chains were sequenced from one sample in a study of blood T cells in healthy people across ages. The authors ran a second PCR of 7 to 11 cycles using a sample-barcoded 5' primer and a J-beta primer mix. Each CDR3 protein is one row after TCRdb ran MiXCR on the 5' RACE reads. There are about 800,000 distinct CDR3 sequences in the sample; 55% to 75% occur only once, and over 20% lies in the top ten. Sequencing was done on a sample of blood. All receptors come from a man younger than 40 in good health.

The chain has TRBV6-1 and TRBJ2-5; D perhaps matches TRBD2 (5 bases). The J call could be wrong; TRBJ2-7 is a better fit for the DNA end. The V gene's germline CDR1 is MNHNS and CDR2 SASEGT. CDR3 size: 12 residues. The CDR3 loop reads CASCRGWGEQYF. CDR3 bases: TGTGCCAGCTGTCGCGGGTGGGGCGAGCAGTACTTC.

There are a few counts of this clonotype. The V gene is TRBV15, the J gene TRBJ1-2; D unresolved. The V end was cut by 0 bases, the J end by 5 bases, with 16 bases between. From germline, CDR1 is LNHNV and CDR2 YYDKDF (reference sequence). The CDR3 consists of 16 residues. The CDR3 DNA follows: TGTGCCACCAGCAGAGATCGGAGTCCGGTAGGGTATGGCTACACCTTC. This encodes CATSRDRSPVGYGYTF.